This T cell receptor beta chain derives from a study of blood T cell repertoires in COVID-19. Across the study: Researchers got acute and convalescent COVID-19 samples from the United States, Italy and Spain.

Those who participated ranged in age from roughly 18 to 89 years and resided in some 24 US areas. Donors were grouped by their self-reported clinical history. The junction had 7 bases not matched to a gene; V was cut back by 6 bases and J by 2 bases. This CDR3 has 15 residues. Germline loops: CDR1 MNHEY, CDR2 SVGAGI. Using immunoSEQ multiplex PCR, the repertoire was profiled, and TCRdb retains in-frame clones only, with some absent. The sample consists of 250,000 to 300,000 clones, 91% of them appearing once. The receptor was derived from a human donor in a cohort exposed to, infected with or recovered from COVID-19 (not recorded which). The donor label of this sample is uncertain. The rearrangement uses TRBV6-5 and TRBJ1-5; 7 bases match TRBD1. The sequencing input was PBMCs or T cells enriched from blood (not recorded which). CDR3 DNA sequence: TGTGCCAGCAGGTTAGACAGGGAGGGCAATCAGCCCCAGCATTTT. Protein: CASRLDREGNQPQHF.